The clone carrying this T cell receptor (beta chain) was seen at least ten times. Its antigen is unknown. The data were obtained in a study of T cells in Graves' hyperthyroidism and ophthalmopathy. Germline assignment: CDR1 GTSNPN and CDR2 SVGIG (reference sequence). This CDR3 comprises 14 residues. V gave up 4 bases and J gave up 2 bases; unmatched junction bases: 6. What was amplified from RNA transcripts were TCR beta CDR3 regions. With the HTBI primer set, the TCR CDR3 went through a first round of RT-PCR. TCRdb redid the calling of the multiplex PCR reads with MiXCR, one entry per CDR3 protein. The table lists roughly 740,000 distinct CDR3 sequences, about a sixth of them singletons. General observations from the study: Ophthalmopathy was identified by the model a median approximately six months ahead of onset.

The TCR comes from a man between 18 and 29 years old with Graves' hyperthyroidism. The sequenced sample was blood. This chain joins TRBV30 and TRBJ2-7; 9 positions agree with TRBD2. CDR3 region: CAWKTLAGPYEQYF. In DNA, the CDR3 is TGTGCCTGGAAAACGCTAGCGGGGCCCTACGAGCAGTACTTC.